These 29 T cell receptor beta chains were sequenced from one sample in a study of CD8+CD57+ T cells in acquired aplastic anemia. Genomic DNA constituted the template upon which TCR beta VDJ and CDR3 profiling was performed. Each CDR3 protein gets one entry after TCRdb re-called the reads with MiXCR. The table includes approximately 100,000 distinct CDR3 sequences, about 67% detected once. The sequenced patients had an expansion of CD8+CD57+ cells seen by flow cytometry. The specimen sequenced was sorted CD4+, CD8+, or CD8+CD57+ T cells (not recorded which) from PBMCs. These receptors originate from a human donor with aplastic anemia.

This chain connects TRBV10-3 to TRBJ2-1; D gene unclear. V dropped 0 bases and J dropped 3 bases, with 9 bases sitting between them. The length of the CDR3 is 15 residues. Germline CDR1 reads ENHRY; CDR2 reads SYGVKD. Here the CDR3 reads CAISESGTDYNEQFF. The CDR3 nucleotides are TGTGCCATCAGTGAGTCCGGAACAGACTACAATGAGCAGTTCTTC.

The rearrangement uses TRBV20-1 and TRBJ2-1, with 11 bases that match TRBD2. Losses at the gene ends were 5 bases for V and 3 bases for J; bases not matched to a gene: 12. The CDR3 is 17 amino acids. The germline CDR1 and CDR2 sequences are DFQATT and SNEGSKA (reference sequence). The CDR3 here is CSASTSGSPDGYNEQFF. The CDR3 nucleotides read TGCAGTGCTTCAACTAGCGGGAGCCCCGATGGCTACAATGAGCAGTTCTTC.

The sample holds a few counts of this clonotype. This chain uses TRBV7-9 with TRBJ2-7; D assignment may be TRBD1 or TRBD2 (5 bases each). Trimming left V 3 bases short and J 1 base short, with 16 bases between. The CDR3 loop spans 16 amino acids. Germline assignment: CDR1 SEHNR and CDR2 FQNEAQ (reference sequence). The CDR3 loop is CASSLGDSYNSYEQYF. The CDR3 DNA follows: TGTGCCAGCAGCTTGGGAGACAGCTATAATTCCTACGAGCAGTACTTC.

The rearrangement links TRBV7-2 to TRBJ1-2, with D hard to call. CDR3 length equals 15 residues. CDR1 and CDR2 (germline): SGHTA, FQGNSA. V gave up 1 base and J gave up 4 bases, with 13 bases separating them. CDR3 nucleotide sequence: TGTGCCAGCAGCTTAGTGGCCGGGCTGAGCTATGGCTACACCTTC. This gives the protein CASSLVAGLSYGYTF.

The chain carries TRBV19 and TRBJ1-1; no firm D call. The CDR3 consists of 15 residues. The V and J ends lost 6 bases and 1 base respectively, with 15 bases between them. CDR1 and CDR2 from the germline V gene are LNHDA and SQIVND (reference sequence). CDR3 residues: CASSPLNAGNTEAFF. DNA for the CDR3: TGTGCCAGTAGCCCTCTAAATGCGGGGAACACTGAAGCTTTCTTT.

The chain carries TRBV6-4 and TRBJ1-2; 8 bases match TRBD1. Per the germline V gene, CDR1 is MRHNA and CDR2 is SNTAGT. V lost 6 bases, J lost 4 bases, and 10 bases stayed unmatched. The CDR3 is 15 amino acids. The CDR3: CASSQTSTGVYGYTF. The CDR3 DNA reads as TGTGCCAGCAGCCAAACGTCGACAGGGGTCTATGGCTACACCTTC.

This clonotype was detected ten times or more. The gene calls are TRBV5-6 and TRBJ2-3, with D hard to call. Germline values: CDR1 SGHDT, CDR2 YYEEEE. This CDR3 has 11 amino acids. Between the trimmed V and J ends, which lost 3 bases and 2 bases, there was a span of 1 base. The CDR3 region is CASSSTDTQYF. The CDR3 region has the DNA TGTGCCAGCAGCTCCACAGATACGCAGTATTTT.

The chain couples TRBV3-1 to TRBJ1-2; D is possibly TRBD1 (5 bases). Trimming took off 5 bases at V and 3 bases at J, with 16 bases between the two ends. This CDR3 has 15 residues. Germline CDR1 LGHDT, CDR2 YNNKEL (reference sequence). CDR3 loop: CASSVSPGWYYGYTF. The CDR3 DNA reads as TGTGCCAGCAGCGTCAGCCCAGGGTGGTACTATGGCTACACCTTC.

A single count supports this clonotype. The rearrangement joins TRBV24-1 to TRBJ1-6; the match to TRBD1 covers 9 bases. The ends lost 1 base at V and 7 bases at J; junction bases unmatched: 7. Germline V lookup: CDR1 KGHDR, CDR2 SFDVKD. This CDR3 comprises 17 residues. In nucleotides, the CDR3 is TGTGCCACCAGTGATTTCAAGGAAGGGACAGGGAATTCACCCCTCCACTTT. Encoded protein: CATSDFKEGTGNSPLHF.

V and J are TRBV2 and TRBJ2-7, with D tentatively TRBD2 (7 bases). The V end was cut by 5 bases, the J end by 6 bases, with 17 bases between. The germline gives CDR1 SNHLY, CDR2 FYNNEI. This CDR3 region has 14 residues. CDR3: CASSLGGPQGEQYF. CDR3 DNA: TGTGCCAGCAGTTTGGGGGGGCCCCAGGGCGAGCAGTACTTC.

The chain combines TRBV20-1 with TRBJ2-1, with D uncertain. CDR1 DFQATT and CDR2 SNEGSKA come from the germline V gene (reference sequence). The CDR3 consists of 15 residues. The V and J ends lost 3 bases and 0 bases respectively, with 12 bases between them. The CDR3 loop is CSASPDKSSYNEQFF. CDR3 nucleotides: TGCAGTGCTAGCCCCGACAAGAGCTCCTACAATGAGCAGTTCTTC.

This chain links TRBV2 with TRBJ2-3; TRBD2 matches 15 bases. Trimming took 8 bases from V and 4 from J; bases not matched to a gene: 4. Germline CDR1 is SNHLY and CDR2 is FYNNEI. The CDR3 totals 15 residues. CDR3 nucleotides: TGTGCCAGCGCCGGACTAGCGGGGGGGCCAGATACGCAGTATTTT. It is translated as CASAGLAGGPDTQYF.

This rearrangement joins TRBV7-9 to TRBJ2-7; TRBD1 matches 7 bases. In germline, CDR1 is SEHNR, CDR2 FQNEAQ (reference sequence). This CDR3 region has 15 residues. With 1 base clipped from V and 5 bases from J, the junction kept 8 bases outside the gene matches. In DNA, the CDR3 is TGTGCCAGCAGCTTAGTCGTGACAGGGAGCCACGAGCAGTACTTC. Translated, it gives CASSLVVTGSHEQYF.

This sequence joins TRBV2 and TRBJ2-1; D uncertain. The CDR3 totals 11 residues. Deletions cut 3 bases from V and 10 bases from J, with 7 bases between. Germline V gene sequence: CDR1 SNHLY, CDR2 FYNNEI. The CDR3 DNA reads TGTGCCAGCAGTGACATCGGCGAGCAGTTCTTC. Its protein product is CASSDIGEQFF.

CDR3 DNA: TGTGCCAGCTCTCCCCGGGAGGGCTCCTACGAGCAGTACTTC. It encodes CASSPREGSYEQYF. V usage is TRBV2 and J usage is TRBJ2-7, with 8 nucleotides matching TRBD2. V was pared by 8 bases and J by 0 bases, with 6 bases of the junction left unmatched. CDR3 length equals 14 residues. The V gene's germline CDR1 is SNHLY and CDR2 FYNNEI.

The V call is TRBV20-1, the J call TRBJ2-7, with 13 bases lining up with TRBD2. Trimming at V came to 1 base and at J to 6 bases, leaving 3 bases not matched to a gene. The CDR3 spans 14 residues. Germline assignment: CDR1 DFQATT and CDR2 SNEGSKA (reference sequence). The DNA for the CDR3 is TGCAGTGCTAGAGTACTAGCGGGAGGGCGCGAGCAGTACTTC. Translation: CSARVLAGGREQYF.

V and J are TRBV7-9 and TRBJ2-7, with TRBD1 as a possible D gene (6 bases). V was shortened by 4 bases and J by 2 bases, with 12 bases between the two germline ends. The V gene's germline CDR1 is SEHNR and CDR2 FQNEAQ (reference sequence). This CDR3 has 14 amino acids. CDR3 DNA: TGTGCCAGCAGCTCACAGGGTTCGGCCTACGAGCAGTACTTC. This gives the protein CASSSQGSAYEQYF.

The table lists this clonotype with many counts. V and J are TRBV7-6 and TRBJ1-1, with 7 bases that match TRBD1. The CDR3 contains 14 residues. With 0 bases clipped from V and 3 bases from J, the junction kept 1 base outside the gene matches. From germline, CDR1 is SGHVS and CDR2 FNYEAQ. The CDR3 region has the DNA TGTGCCAGCAGCTTAGCGGGACAGCACACTGAAGCTTTCTTT. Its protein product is CASSLAGQHTEAFF.

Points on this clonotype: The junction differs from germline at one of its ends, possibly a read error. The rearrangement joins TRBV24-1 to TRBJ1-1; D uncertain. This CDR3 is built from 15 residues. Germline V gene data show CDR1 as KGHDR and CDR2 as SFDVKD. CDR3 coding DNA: TGTGCCACCAGGGATACGGGCGTTAGGAACACTGAGGCTTTCTTT. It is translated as CATRDTGVRNTEAFF.

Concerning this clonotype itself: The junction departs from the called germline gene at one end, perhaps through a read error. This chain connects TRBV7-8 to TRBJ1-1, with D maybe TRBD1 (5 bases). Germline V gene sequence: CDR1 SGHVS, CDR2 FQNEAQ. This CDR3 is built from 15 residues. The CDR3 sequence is CTSRSPQGRDTEAFF. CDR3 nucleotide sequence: TGTACCAGCAGATCACCCCAGGGACGGGACACTGAAGCTTTCTTT. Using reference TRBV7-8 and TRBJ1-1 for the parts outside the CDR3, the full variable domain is GAGVSQSPRYKVAKRGQDVALRCDPISGHVSLFWYQQALGQGPEFLTYFQNEAQLDKSGLPSDRFFAERPEGSVSTLKIQRTQQEDSAVYLCTSRSPQGRDTEAFFGQGTRLTVV.

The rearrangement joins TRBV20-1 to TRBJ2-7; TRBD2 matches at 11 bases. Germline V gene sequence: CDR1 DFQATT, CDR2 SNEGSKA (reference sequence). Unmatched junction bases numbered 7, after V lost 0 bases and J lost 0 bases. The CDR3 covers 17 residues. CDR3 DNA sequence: TGCAGTGCTAGAGATATTCACGGGACTAGCGGCTCCTACGAGCAGTACTTC. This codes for CSARDIHGTSGSYEQYF.

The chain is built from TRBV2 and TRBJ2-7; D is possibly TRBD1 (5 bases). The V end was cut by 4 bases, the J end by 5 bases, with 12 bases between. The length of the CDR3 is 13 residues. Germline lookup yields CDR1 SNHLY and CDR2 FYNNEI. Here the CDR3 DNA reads TGTGCCAGCAGTGTTGCAGGGTGGCACGAGCAGTACTTC. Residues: CASSVAGWHEQYF.

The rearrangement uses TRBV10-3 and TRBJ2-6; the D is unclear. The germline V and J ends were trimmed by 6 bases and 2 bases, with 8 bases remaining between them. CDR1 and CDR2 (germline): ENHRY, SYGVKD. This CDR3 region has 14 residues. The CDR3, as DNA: TGTGCCATCAGGTCGGCAACTGGGGCCAACGTCCTGACTTTC. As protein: CAIRSATGANVLTF.

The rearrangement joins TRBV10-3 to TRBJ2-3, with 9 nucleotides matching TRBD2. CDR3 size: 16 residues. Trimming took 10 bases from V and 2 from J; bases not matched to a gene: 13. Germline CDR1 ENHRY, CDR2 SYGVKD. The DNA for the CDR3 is TGTGCCACACAGCCGAGCATAGCGGGAGACACAGATACGCAGTATTTT. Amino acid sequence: CATQPSIAGDTDTQYF.

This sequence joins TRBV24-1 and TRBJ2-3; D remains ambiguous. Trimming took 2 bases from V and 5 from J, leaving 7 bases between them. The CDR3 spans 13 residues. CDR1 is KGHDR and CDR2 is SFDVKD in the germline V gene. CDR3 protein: CATSDSEEDTQYF. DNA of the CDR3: TGTGCCACCAGTGATTCCGAGGAAGATACGCAGTATTTT.

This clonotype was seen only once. In nucleotides, the CDR3 is TGTGCCACCACGGCGGGACCGAACACCGGGGAGCTGTTTTTT. Translated, it gives CATTAGPNTGELFF. The chain couples TRBV7-3 to TRBJ2-2; tentatively, D is TRBD2 (6 bases). The V and J ends lost 10 bases and 0 bases respectively, with 12 bases between them. This CDR3 is 14 amino acids long. Per the germline V gene, CDR1 is SGHTA and CDR2 is FQGTGA.

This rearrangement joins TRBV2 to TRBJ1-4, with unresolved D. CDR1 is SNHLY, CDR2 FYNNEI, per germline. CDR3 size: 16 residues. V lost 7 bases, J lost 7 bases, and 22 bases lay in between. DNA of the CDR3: TGTGCCAGCAAGTCCCGTGCAGCAACGGGCGCTGAAAAACTGTTTTTT. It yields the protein CASKSRAATGAEKLFF. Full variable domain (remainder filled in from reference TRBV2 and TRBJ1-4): EPEVTQTPSHQVTQMGQEVILRCVPISNHLYFYWYRQILGQKVEFLVSFYNNEISEKSEIFDDQFSVERPDGSNFTLKIRSTKLEDSAMYFCASKSRAATGAEKLFFGSGTQLSVL.

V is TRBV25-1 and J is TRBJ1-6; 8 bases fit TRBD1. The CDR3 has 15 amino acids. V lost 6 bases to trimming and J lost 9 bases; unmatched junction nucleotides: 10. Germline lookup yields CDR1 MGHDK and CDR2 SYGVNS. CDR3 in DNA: TGTGCCAGCAGAGGGACAGGCCAACGTGGTTCACCCCTCCACTTT. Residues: CASRGTGQRGSPLHF.

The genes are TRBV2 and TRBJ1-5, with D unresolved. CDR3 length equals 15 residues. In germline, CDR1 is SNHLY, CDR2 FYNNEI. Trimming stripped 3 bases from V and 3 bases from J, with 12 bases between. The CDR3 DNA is TGTGCCAGCAGTGAGCTTGGGCAGCCCAATCAGCCCCAGCATTTT. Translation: CASSELGQPNQPQHF. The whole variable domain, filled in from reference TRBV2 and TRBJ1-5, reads EPEVTQTPSHQVTQMGQEVILRCVPISNHLYFYWYRQILGQKVEFLVSFYNNEISEKSEIFDDQFSVERPDGSNFTLKIRSTKLEDSAMYFCASSELGQPNQPQHFGDGTRLSIL.